Following are 7 T cell receptor beta chains from one sample sequenced in a study of T cells in Graves' hyperthyroidism and ophthalmopathy. Regions amplified from RNA transcripts were the TCR beta CDR3 regions. Initially, a first-round RT-PCR of the TCR CDR3 employed the HTBI primer set. TCRdb itself ran the multiplex PCR reads through MiXCR, one entry per CDR3 protein. The sample contains about 610,000 distinct CDR3 sequences, around 45% of which appear only once. What was sequenced was peripheral blood or thyroid tissue (not recorded which). The receptors come from a woman between 18 and 29 years old with Graves' hyperthyroidism.

This sequence joins TRBV7-9 and TRBJ2-5; D is uncertain. This CDR3 is built from 14 residues. Per germline, CDR1 SEHNR and CDR2 FQNEAQ (reference sequence). V lost 0 bases, J lost 4 bases, and 9 bases lay in between. The CDR3 bases are TGTGCCAGCAGCTTAGCGGCGAGTGGAGAGACCCAGTACTTC. Its translation is CASSLAASGETQYF. The entire variable domain, with the rest obtained from reference TRBV7-9 and TRBJ2-5, is as follows: DTGVSQNPRHKITKRGQNVTFRCDPISEHNRLYWYRQTLGQGPEFLTYFQNEAQLEKSRLLSDRFSAERPKGSFSTLEIQRTEQGDSAMYLCASSLAASGETQYFGPGTRLLVL.

The J gene is TRBJ1-2, the V gene TRBV20-1; TRBD1 matches 10 bases. The J call is doubtful: the DNA matches TRBJ2-1 better. This CDR3 contains 13 residues. Germline CDR1 DFQATT, CDR2 SNEGSKA (reference sequence). In nucleotides, the CDR3 is TGCAGTGCTAGGGCGACAGGGGGCGGTGAGCAGTTCTTC. Translating gives CSARATGGGEQFF.

This clonotype has only a few counts. The chain recombines TRBV10-3 with TRBJ2-7; 8 nucleotides align to TRBD2. V shed 2 bases and J 3 bases; nucleotides not matched to a gene: 6. CDR1 and CDR2 (germline): ENHRY, SYGVKD. The CDR3 length is 15 residues. The CDR3 bases are TGTGCCATCAGTGAGGGACCCCGGGAGGGCTACGAGCAGTACTTC. It encodes CAISEGPREGYEQYF.

This clonotype showed up many times. This chain links TRBV29-1 with TRBJ2-6, with D unresolved. Germline V CDR1 and CDR2: SQVTM, ANQGSEA. Trimming took off 5 bases at V and 0 bases at J, with 11 bases between the two ends. The CDR3 contains 15 residues. CDR3 sequence: CSVNSHSSGANVLTF. The CDR3 nucleotides are TGCAGCGTTAACTCCCACAGCTCTGGGGCCAACGTCCTGACTTTC. The full variable domain, completed using reference TRBV29-1 and TRBJ2-6, is SAVISQKPSRDICQRGTSLTIQCQVDSQVTMMFWYRQQPGQSLTLIATANQGSEATYESGFVIDKFPISRPNLTFSTLTVSNMSPEDSSIYLCSVNSHSSGANVLTFGAGSRLTVL.

Only one count was recorded for this clonotype. This sequence joins TRBV20-1 and TRBJ1-5; D may be TRBD1 (5 bases). Trimming shortened V by 3 bases and J by 7 bases, and 19 bases separated the two germline ends. This CDR3 comprises 15 residues. Looked up from germline, CDR1 is DFQATT and CDR2 is SNEGSKA (reference sequence). DNA of the CDR3: TGCAGTGCTAGCTACCCCCCGGGGGATGAGCAGCCCCAGCATTTT. This translates into CSASYPPGDEQPQHF.

The rearrangement links TRBV2 to TRBJ1-5, with D possibly TRBD1 on 6 matching bases. The CDR3 length is 14 residues. Trimming cost V 10 bases and J 0 bases, with 13 bases left between them. Germline V lookup: CDR1 SNHLY, CDR2 FYNNEI. The CDR3 protein is CATLDSYSNQPQHF. As DNA, the CDR3 is TGTGCCACCCTGGACAGCTATAGCAATCAGCCCCAGCATTTT.

This clonotype was detected many times. The rearrangement links TRBV6-6 to TRBJ2-5, with 9 bases fitting TRBD1. Looked up from germline, CDR1 is MNHNY and CDR2 is SVGAGI (reference sequence). Unmatched junction bases numbered 9, after V lost 5 bases and J lost 5 bases. This CDR3 has 15 amino acids. CDR3 loop: CASSTQGAVRETQYF. DNA for the CDR3: TGTGCCAGCAGTACACAGGGGGCAGTGAGGGAGACCCAGTACTTC.